A single sample is the source of the 13 T cell receptor beta chains below, sequenced in a study of OX40 agonist ivuxolimab in advanced cancers. Assay used: immunoSEQ multiplex PCR; TCRdb lists only in-frame clones, some missing. The table lists 75,000 to 95,000 clones, around 87% of them singletons. This sample comprised CD4+ or CD8+ T cells sorted from blood, obtained in a trial of the OX40 agonist ivuxolimab. These receptors were collected from an adult with an advanced solid tumor such as melanoma, head and neck, liver or kidney cancer.

The chain joins TRBV9 to TRBJ2-7; 7 nucleotides line up with TRBD2. The CDR3 has 16 residues. Germline V lookup: CDR1 SGDLS, CDR2 YYNGEE. Trimming removed 0 bases from V and 3 bases from J; junction bases left unmatched: 9. Written as DNA, the CDR3 is TGTGCCAGCAGCGTAGCGGCGGGAGCCTCCCTCTACGAGCAGTACTTC. This sequence encodes CASSVAAGASLYEQYF.

This chain uses TRBV27 with TRBJ1-5; D gene uncertain. Germline lookup yields CDR1 MNHEY and CDR2 SMNVEV (reference sequence). This CDR3 is built from 13 residues. The germline V and J ends were trimmed by 3 bases and 0 bases, with 3 bases remaining between them. CDR3 in DNA: TGTGCCAGCAGTTTTTCTAGCAATCAGCCCCAGCATTTT. This translates into CASSFSSNQPQHF.

This rearrangement joins TRBV19 to TRBJ2-5; no definite D call. This CDR3 has 14 amino acids. With 7 bases removed from V and 2 bases from J, the gap between germline ends came to 14 bases. Germline assignment: CDR1 LNHDA and CDR2 SQIVND (reference sequence). DNA of the CDR3: TGTGCCAGTACCCCCCGACACCTACAAGAGACCCAGTACTTC. This translates into CASTPRHLQETQYF. The variable domain in full, with the rest retrieved from reference TRBV19 and TRBJ2-5, is DGGITQSPKYLFRKEGQNVTLSCEQNLNHDAMYWYRQDPGQGLRLIYYSQIVNDFQKGDIAEGYSVSREKKESFPLTVTSAQKNPTAFYLCASTPRHLQETQYFGPGTRLLVL.

The V and J genes are TRBV28 and TRBJ2-2; tentatively, D is TRBD2 (6 bases). Germline CDR1 reads MDHEN; CDR2 reads SYDVKM. V was cut by 2 bases and J by 3 bases, with 7 bases left in between. This CDR3 is 14 amino acids long. The CDR3 DNA sequence: TGTGCCAGCAGTTTAAGGGACTACACCGGGGAGCTGTTTTTT. Its protein product is CASSLRDYTGELFF.

This clone was detected a few times. In DNA form, the CDR3 reads TGTGCCTGGAGTGTACTGGGGGCTGTCGAGACCCAGTACTTC. Translated: CAWSVLGAVETQYF. This chain uses TRBV30 with TRBJ2-5, with D possibly being TRBD1 (6 bases). The CDR3 sequence is 14 residues long. V was trimmed by 0 bases and J by 5 bases, leaving 13 bases between them. Germline CDR1 reads GTSNPN; CDR2 reads SVGIG (reference sequence).

The chain couples TRBV9 to TRBJ2-2; D remains unclear. Germline CDR1 reads SGDLS; CDR2 reads YYNGEE. This CDR3 is 13 amino acids long. Trimming removed 3 bases at V and 7 bases at J, with 10 bases between. The CDR3 spells CASSGAVSGELFF. CDR3 sequence (DNA): TGTGCCAGCAGCGGCGCGGTTAGCGGGGAGCTGTTTTTT.

This rearrangement joins TRBV7-2 to TRBJ1-1; D remains unclear. This CDR3 is 14 amino acids long. With 4 bases removed from V and 4 bases from J, the gap between germline ends came to 13 bases. CDR1 is SGHTA and CDR2 is FQGNSA in the germline V gene. DNA of the CDR3: TGTGCCAGCAGCTCCGCCGGCCGGGGCACTGAAGCTTTCTTT. It specifies CASSSAGRGTEAFF.

The V and J genes are TRBV15 and TRBJ1-5; no clear D. The CDR3 totals 16 residues. Germline V gene lookup returns CDR1 LNHNV and CDR2 YYDKDF (reference sequence). The ends were cut back, 1 base at V and 4 bases at J, with 14 bases in the middle. The CDR3 nucleotides are TGTGCCACCAGCAGAGGTAGTTTGGGAGGGAATCAGCCCCAGCATTTT. Its protein is CATSRGSLGGNQPQHF.

The chain recombines TRBV5-1 with TRBJ2-3; 8 nucleotides align to TRBD2. The CDR3 runs 16 residues. The V segment lost 0 bases and the J segment 0 bases; nucleotides outside the gene matches: 3. Germline CDR1 SGHRS, CDR2 YFSETQ. As DNA, the CDR3 is TGCGCCAGCAGCTTGGTTTCTAGCGGGAGCACAGATACGCAGTATTTT. This gives the protein CASSLVSSGSTDTQYF.

In this sample, this clone turned up many times. The V and J genes are TRBV5-6 and TRBJ1-2; D perhaps matches TRBD1 (6 bases). Trimming left V 3 bases short and J 6 bases short, with 12 bases between. The CDR3 length is 13 residues. Germline CDR1 is SGHDT and CDR2 is YYEEEE. Here the CDR3 DNA reads TGTGCCAGCAGCTCCGGACAGCGCCATGGCTACACCTTC. Its translation: CASSSGQRHGYTF. Supplemented by reference TRBV5-6 and TRBJ1-2, the full variable domain reads DAGVTQSPTHLIKTRGQQVTLRCSPKSGHDTVSWYQQALGQGPQFIFQYYEEEERQRGNFPDRFSGHQFPNYSSELNVNALLLGDSALYLCASSSGQRHGYTFGSGTRLTVV.

The chain employs TRBV5-1 and TRBJ2-3; 11 positions match TRBD2. The CDR3 runs 18 residues. CDR1 and CDR2 from the germline V gene are SGHRS and YFSETQ. After removal of 0 bases from V and 4 bases from J, the junction contained 10 bases not matched to a gene. The CDR3 sequence is CASSLAGSGRARADTQYF. CDR3 in DNA: TGCGCCAGCAGCTTGGCCGGTAGCGGGAGGGCCAGGGCAGATACGCAGTATTTT.

This chain connects TRBV7-8 to TRBJ1-2; D might be TRBD1 (6 bases). The CDR3 consists of 15 residues. Germline V CDR1 and CDR2: SGHVS, FQNEAQ. V was clipped by 4 bases and J by 7 bases, with 19 bases between them. This CDR3 is CASSSSAAGEVGYTF. Here the CDR3 DNA reads TGTGCCAGCAGCTCCAGCGCGGCAGGGGAGGTTGGCTACACCTTC.

The chain employs TRBV5-1 and TRBJ1-5; D gene unclear. The CDR3 length is 14 residues. Trimming shortened V by 0 bases and J by 2 bases, and 6 bases separated the two germline ends. Germline-derived CDR1 and CDR2 are SGHRS and YFSETQ. The CDR3 protein is CASSLVGGNQPQHF. The CDR3 region has the DNA TGCGCCAGCAGCTTGGTCGGGGGCAATCAGCCCCAGCATTTT.